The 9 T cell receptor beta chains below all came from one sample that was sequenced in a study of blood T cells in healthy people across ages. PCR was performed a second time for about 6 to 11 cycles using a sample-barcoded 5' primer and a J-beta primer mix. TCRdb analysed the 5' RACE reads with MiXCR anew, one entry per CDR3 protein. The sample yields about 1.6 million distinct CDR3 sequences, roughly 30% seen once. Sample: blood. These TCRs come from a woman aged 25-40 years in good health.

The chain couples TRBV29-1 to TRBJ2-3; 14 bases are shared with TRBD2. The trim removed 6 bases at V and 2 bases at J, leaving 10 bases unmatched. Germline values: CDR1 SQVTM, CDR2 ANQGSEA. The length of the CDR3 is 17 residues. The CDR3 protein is CSVRGLAGATSTDTQYF. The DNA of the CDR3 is TGCAGCGTAAGGGGACTAGCGGGAGCTACATCCACAGATACGCAGTATTTT.

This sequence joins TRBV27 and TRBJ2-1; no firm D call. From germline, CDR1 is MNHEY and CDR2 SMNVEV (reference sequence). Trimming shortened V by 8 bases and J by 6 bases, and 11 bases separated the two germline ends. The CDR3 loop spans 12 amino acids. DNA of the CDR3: TGTGCCAGCCGAGACCAGACCAATGAGCAGTTCTTC. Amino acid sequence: CASRDQTNEQFF.

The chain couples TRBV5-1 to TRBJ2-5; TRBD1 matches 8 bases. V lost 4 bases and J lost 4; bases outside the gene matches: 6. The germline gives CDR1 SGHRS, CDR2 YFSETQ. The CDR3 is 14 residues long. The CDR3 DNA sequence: TGCGCCAGCAGCATTGGACAGGGAAGAGAGACCCAGTACTTC. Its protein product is CASSIGQGRETQYF. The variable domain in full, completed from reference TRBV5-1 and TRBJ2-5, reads KAGVTQTPRYLIKTRGQQVTLSCSPISGHRSVSWYQQTPGQGLQFLFEYFSETQRNKGNFPGRFSGRQFSNSRSEMNVSTLELGDSALYLCASSIGQGRETQYFGPGTRLLVL.

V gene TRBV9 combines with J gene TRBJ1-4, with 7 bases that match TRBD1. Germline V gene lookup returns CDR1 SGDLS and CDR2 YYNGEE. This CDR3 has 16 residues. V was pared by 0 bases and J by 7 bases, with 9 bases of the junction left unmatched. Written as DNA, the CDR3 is TGTGCCAGCAGCGTAGGGGGGCCGGGACAGAGTGAAAAACTGTTTTTT. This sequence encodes CASSVGGPGQSEKLFF.

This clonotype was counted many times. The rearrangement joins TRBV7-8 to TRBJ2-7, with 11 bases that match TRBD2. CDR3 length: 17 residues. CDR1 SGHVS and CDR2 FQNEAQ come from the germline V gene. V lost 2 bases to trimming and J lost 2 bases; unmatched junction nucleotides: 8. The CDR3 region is CASSLSLAGASAYEQYF. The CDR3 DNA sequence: TGTGCCAGCAGCTTATCACTAGCGGGGGCCTCAGCCTACGAGCAGTACTTC.

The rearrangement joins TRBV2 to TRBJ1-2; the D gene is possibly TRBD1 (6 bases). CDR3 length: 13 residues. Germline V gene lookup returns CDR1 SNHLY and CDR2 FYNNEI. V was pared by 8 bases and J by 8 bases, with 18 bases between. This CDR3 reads CASAQRGGEGYTF. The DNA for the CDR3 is TGTGCCAGCGCCCAGAGGGGGGGAGAGGGCTACACCTTC.

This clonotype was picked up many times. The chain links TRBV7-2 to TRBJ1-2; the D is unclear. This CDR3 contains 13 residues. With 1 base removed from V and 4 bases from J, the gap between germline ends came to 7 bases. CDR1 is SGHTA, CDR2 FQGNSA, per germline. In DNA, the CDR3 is TGTGCCAGCAGCTTAGGGGGAGGCTATGGCTACACCTTC. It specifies CASSLGGGYGYTF.

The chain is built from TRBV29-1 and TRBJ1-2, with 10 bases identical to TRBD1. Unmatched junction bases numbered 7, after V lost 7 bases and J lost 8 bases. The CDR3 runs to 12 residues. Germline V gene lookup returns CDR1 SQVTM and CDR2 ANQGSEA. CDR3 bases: TGCAGCGGGGTCATGACAGGGGGCGGCTACACCTTC. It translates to CSGVMTGGGYTF. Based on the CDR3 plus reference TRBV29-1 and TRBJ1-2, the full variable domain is SAVISQKPSRDICQRGTSLTIQCQVDSQVTMMFWYRQQPGQSLTLIATANQGSEATYESGFVIDKFPISRPNLTFSTLTVSNMSPEDSSIYLCSGVMTGGGYTFGSGTRLTVV.

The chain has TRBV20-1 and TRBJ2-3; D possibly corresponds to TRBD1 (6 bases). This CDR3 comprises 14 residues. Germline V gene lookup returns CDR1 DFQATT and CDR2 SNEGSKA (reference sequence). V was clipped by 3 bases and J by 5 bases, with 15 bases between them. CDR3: CSARVRGIGDTQYF. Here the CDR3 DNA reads TGCAGTGCTAGGGTCAGGGGTATAGGAGATACGCAGTATTTT.